This is a list of T cell receptor beta chains from one sample in a study of blood T cells in healthy people across ages. In TCRdb, the 5' RACE reads were re-called with MiXCR into one record per CDR3 protein. The sample shows around 1,800,000 distinct CDR3 sequences, around 40% of them seen only once. Sequencing was done on a sample of blood. All receptors derive from a human donor in good health. Both conserved end residues are part of each CDR3. The order of the fields is J gene, clone size, V gene, D gene, CDR3 protein, CDR3 DNA. D genes are given only for firm matches. Some rows have no size entry. The others give once, few or many, or a class for an expanded clone.

TRBJ2-7,NA,TRBV6-4,TRBD2,CASSALAGAGVYEQYF,TGTGCCAGCAGTGCACTAGCGGGGGCCGGGGTCTACGAGCAGTACTTC
TRBJ2-5,NA,TRBV5-1,TRBD1,CASSARTGQETQYF,TGCGCCAGCAGCGCCCGGACAGGGCAAGAGACCCAGTACTTC
TRBJ2-7,few,TRBV3-1,NA,CASNPRATQGTYEQYF,TGTGCCAGCAACCCAAGGGCAACTCAGGGGACCTACGAGCAGTACTTC
TRBJ2-3,NA,TRBV10-3,NA,CAISEPGADTDTQYF,TGTGCCATCAGTGAGCCCGGGGCAGACACAGATACGCAGTATTTT
TRBJ1-6,many,TRBV7-9,NA,CATQSSYNSPLHF,TGTGCCACCCAGAGCTCCTATAATTCACCCCTCCACTTT
TRBJ2-1,NA,TRBV29-1,NA,CSVHSQETQFF,TGCAGCGTCCACAGTCAAGAGACCCAGTTCTTC
TRBJ1-2,NA,TRBV20-1,NA,CSARDGINYGYTF,TGCAGTGCTAGAGATGGAATAAACTATGGCTACACCTTC
TRBJ1-2,many,TRBV29-1,NA,CSVEEDGNYGYTF,TGCAGCGTTGAAGAGGACGGGAACTATGGCTACACCTTC
TRBJ2-7,NA,TRBV7-9,NA,CASSLTSVSYEQYF,TGTGCCAGCAGCTTAACCAGTGTTTCCTACGAGCAGTACTTC
TRBJ1-5,NA,TRBV12-3/TRBV12-4,NA,CASSPTTVLRDQPQHF,TGTGCCAGCAGTCCCACGACCGTTTTACGGGATCAGCCCCAGCATTTT
TRBJ1-2,NA,TRBV18,NA,CASSPGRSTRSSGYTF,TGTGCCAGCTCACCGGGACGATCGACCCGCTCGTCTGGCTACACCTTC
TRBJ2-7,few,TRBV20-1,NA,CSAKNDRSYEQYF,TGCAGTGCCAAGAACGACCGAAGCTACGAGCAGTACTTC
TRBJ2-3,NA,TRBV5-1,NA,CASSLDGGVSTDTQYF,TGTGCCAGCAGCTTGGACGGCGGCGTTAGCACAGATACGCAGTATTTT
TRBJ1-2,NA,TRBV7-2,TRBD1,CASSLGTGEWSWAYGYTF,TGTGCCAGCAGCTTAGGGACAGGGGAGTGGAGTTGGGCCTATGGCTACACCTTC
TRBJ2-4,NA,TRBV6-1,NA,CASGEPRGQAKNIQYF,TGTGCCAGCGGTGAACCGAGGGGTCAGGCCAAAAACATTCAGTACTTC
TRBJ2-6,NA,TRBV6-6,NA,CASSYKSGANVLTF,TGTGCCAGCAGTTACAAGTCTGGGGCCAACGTCCTGACTTTC
TRBJ2-1,few,TRBV4-3,NA,CASSQELRTVKQFF,TGCGCCAGCAGCCAAGAGTTAAGAACGGTTAAGCAGTTCTTC
TRBJ2-5,NA,TRBV2,TRBD2,CASTPGLAGGNQETQYF,TGTGCCAGCACACCGGGACTAGCGGGGGGGAACCAAGAGACCCAGTACTTC
TRBJ2-7,once,TRBV5-1,TRBD1,CASRAETGGTLSYEQYF,TGCGCCAGCAGGGCGGAAACAGGGGGGACCCTCTCCTACGAGCAGTACTTC
TRBJ1-6,NA,TRBV6-5,NA,CASSYLGGNSPLHF,TGTGCCAGCAGTTACTTAGGAGGCAATTCACCCCTCCACTTT
TRBJ2-3,NA,TRBV5-1,TRBD2,CASSLVRGGREMQYF,TGCGCCAGCAGCTTGGTCCGGGGGGGCCGAGAAATGCAGTATTTT
TRBJ2-7,few,TRBV24-1,NA,CATSGGSYEQYF,TGTGCCACCAGTGGAGGTTCCTACGAGCAGTACTTC
TRBJ2-2,NA,TRBV6-1,NA,CASSANRATGELFF,TGTGCCAGCAGTGCGAACAGGGCCACCGGGGAGCTGTTTTTT
TRBJ2-7,few,TRBV20-1,TRBD1,CSAIDRVDYEQYF,TGCAGTGCTATAGACAGGGTCGACTACGAGCAGTACTTC
TRBJ2-1,many,TRBV29-1,NA,CSVAGRSYNEQFF,TGCAGCGTTGCCGGACGGAGTTACAATGAGCAGTTCTTC
TRBJ2-5,NA,TRBV6-5,NA,CASSYSPEQGTQYF,TGTGCCAGCAGTTACTCGCCAGAACAAGGGACCCAGTACTTC
TRBJ1-5,NA,TRBV7-6,NA,CASRADRCQPQHF,TGTGCCAGCAGAGCTGACAGGTGTCAGCCCCAGCATTTT
TRBJ1-4,few,TRBV6-5,NA,CASRDSSPEKLFF,TGTGCCAGCCGAGACTCCTCGCCCGAAAAACTGTTTTTT
TRBJ2-5,NA,TRBV4-3,NA,CASSQQRQETQYF,TGCGCCAGCAGCCAGCAAAGGCAAGAGACCCAGTACTTC
TRBJ2-5,NA,TRBV2,NA,CASYLGVEETQYF,TGTGCCAGCTATTTGGGGGTCGAGGAGACCCAGTACTTC
TRBJ1-5,NA,TRBV6-6,TRBD1,CASSSGQGAFSNQPQHF,TGTGCCAGCAGTTCCGGACAGGGGGCCTTTAGCAATCAGCCCCAGCATTTT
TRBJ2-1,many,TRBV7-6,NA,CASSLGLQQFF,TGTGCCAGCAGCTTAGGGCTACAGCAGTTCTTC
TRBJ1-2,NA,TRBV7-3,NA,CASSPISGAGYTF,TGTGCCAGCAGCCCAATATCCGGGGCGGGCTACACCTTC
TRBJ1-4,NA,TRBV4-1,NA,CASSQPGGTTNEKLFF,TGCGCCAGCAGCCAACCAGGCGGAACAACTAATGAAAAACTGTTTTTT
TRBJ2-5,few,TRBV4-3,NA,CASSQDRDPQETQYF,TGCGCCAGCAGCCAAGATCGGGACCCCCAAGAGACCCAGTACTTC
TRBJ2-6,NA,TRBV11-3,NA,CASSRKFQSGTGANVLTF,TGTGCCAGCAGCCGAAAGTTCCAATCCGGGACTGGGGCCAACGTCCTGACTTTC
TRBJ2-7,NA,TRBV11-3,NA,CASSPGTPPYEQYF,TGTGCCAGCAGCCCCGGGACACCCCCCTACGAGCAGTACTTC
TRBJ1-1,few,TRBV28,NA,CASISANTEAFF,TGTGCCAGCATCTCCGCGAACACTGAAGCTTTCTTT
TRBJ1-4,NA,TRBV2,NA,CASYPTTPGKLFF,TGTGCCAGCTATCCCACGACCCCAGGGAAACTGTTTTTT
TRBJ2-1,NA,TRBV29-1,NA,CSARGALIAREQFF,TGCAGCGCCAGGGGGGCTTTAATAGCGCGTGAGCAGTTCTTC
TRBJ2-7,few,TRBV20-1,TRBD2,CSADPTSGGYEQYF,TGCAGTGCTGACCCTACTAGCGGGGGCTACGAGCAGTACTTC
TRBJ2-6,few,TRBV15,NA,CATSPWAPGSGANVLTF,TGTGCCACCAGCCCCTGGGCCCCTGGCTCTGGGGCCAACGTCCTGACTTTC
TRBJ1-2,NA,TRBV12-3/TRBV12-4,NA,CASGLGFGPGYTF,TGTGCCAGCGGTTTGGGGTTCGGGCCTGGCTACACCTTC
TRBJ1-1,NA,TRBV5-1,NA,CASSLTGTATGYTEAFF,TGCGCCAGCAGCTTAACCGGGACGGCAACAGGATACACTGAAGCTTTCTTT
TRBJ2-4,NA,TRBV10-3,TRBD2,CAVSESNGGGRQNIQYF,TGTGCCGTCAGTGAGTCGAACGGCGGGGGGCGACAAAACATTCAGTACTTC
TRBJ2-7,NA,TRBV10-3,TRBD1,CAISDGQGSDEQYF,TGTGCCATCAGTGACGGACAGGGTAGCGACGAGCAGTACTTC
TRBJ2-3,NA,TRBV7-6,NA,CASSLVGESQAQYF,TGTGCCAGCAGCTTAGTGGGGGAGTCCCAAGCGCAGTATTTT
TRBJ1-5,NA,TRBV3-1,NA,CASSQGAVQPQHF,TGTGCCAGCAGCCAAGGGGCTGTTCAGCCCCAGCATTTT
TRBJ1-2,few,TRBV4-2,NA,CASSQNGEFYGYTF,TGTGCCAGCAGCCAGAACGGGGAGTTCTATGGCTACACCTTC
TRBJ2-5,NA,TRBV20-1,TRBD2,CSAEGTSGAFGDEQYF,TGCAGTGCTGAGGGGACTAGCGGGGCCTTCGGGGATGAGCAGTACTTC
TRBJ2-7,once,TRBV12-3/TRBV12-4,NA,CASSLRQAWHEQYF,TGTGCCAGCAGTTTGAGACAGGCTTGGCACGAGCAGTACTTC
TRBJ2-3,few,TRBV3-1,NA,CASSRRLTGDTQYF,TGTGCCAGCAGCCGGCGCCTCACAGGAGATACGCAGTATTTT
TRBJ2-7,few,TRBV3-1,NA,CASSQEAPTVSYEQYF,TGTGCCAGCAGCCAAGAAGCCCCGACAGTCTCCTACGAGCAGTACTTC
TRBJ2-1,NA,TRBV11-3,TRBD2,CASKTSGGNEQFF,TGTGCCAGCAAGACTAGCGGGGGGAATGAGCAGTTCTTC
TRBJ2-5,few,TRBV15,NA,CATSRDTGAQETQYF,TGTGCCACCAGCAGAGATACCGGGGCCCAAGAGACCCAGTACTTC
TRBJ2-1,NA,TRBV28,NA,CASSSTPEDYNEQFF,TGTGCCAGCAGCTCCACTCCAGAAGACTACAATGAGCAGTTCTTC
TRBJ1-4,few,TRBV6-6,NA,CASSDPRGTNEKLFF,TGTGCCAGCAGCGACCCCAGGGGCACTAATGAAAAACTGTTTTTT
TRBJ1-2,NA,TRBV4-1,TRBD1,CASSQPTGDPNYGYTF,TGCGCCAGCAGCCAACCGACAGGGGATCCTAACTATGGCTACACCTTC
TRBJ1-4,NA,TRBV4-1,NA,CASSHLGSTNEKLFF,TGCGCCAGCAGCCATCTGGGTTCAACTAATGAAAAACTGTTTTTT
TRBJ1-1,NA,TRBV7-9,NA,CASSFSQSDTEAFF,TGTGCCAGCAGCTTTTCCCAAAGTGACACTGAAGCTTTCTTT